The 2 T cell receptor beta chains below all came from one sample that was sequenced in a study of Tregs in tolerant kidney transplant recipients. Assay used: immunoSEQ multiplex PCR; TCRdb lists only in-frame clones, some missing. The top ten hold roughly 5% of the sample, which has tens of thousands of clones, around 94% seen once. The source material was CD8+ T cells from blood. These receptor sequences come from a human donor in good health.

The chain combines TRBV5-1 with TRBJ1-3; 7 bases align to TRBD1. Trimming cost V 5 bases and J 0 bases; bases outside gene matches: 8. This CDR3 spans 16 amino acids. Germline CDR1 and CDR2: SGHRS and YFSETQ. The chain's CDR3 is CASSLADRTSGNTIYF. The DNA for the CDR3 is TGCGCCAGCAGTTTAGCGGACAGGACCTCTGGAAACACCATATATTTT.

V and J are TRBV11-1 and TRBJ2-5; 11 nucleotides match TRBD2. The CDR3 contains 15 residues. V trimming: 3 bases; J trimming: 3 bases; junction bases outside the gene matches: 3. Germline V gene data show CDR1 as SGHAT and CDR2 as FQDESV (reference sequence). CDR3 nucleotides: TGTGCCAGCAGCTTTCCGACTAGCGGGGAAGAGACCCAGTACTTC. Amino acids: CASSFPTSGEETQYF. Filled out from reference TRBV11-1 and TRBJ2-5, the complete variable domain reads EAEVAQSPRYKITEKSQAVAFWCDPISGHATLYWYRQILGQGPELLVQFQDESVVDDSQLPKDRFSAERLKGVDSTLKIQPAELGDSAMYLCASSFPTSGEETQYFGPGTRLLVL.